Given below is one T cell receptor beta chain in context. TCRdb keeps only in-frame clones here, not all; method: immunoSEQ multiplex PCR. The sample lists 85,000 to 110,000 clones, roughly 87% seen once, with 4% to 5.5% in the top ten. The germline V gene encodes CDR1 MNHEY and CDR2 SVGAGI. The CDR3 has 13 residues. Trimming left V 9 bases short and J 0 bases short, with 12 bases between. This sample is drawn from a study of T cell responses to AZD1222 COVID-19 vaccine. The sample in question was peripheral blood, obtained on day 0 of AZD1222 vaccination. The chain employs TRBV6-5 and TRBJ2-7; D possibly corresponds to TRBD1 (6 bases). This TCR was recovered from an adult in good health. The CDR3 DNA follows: TGTGCCAGTGGGCTGGGGGCCTCCTACGAGCAGTACTTC. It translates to CASGLGASYEQYF.